These T cell receptor beta chains were read from a single sample in a study of blood T cell repertoires in COVID-19. Measured with immunoSEQ multiplex PCR; TCRdb has only the in-frame clones, and not every one. Of about 15,000 clones in the sample, around 81% were seen once. The specimen sequenced was peripheral blood. The receptors stem from a human donor in a cohort sampled during active COVID-19. Both conserved end residues are trimmed from each CDR3. The order of the fields is J gene, V gene, clone size, CDR3 protein. The listing skips clone size in some rows; elsewhere it reads once, few, many or a size class.

J: TRBJ2-1
V: TRBV10-3
size: -
CDR3: AISEREGPYNEQF

J: TRBJ1-3
V: TRBV19
size: -
CDR3: ASKDRVGGNTIY

J: TRBJ2-7
V: TRBV3-1/TRBV3-2
size: once
CDR3: ASSPGTDPSYEQY

J: TRBJ1-3
V: TRBV5-5
size: -
CDR3: ASSRFRLREGYTIY

J: TRBJ2-7
V: TRBV11-1
size: -
CDR3: ASSIERVSSYEQY

J: TRBJ1-1
V: TRBV6-5
size: -
CDR3: ASSRTDVTEAF

J: TRBJ2-6
V: TRBV6-6
size: -
CDR3: ASSANRSPGANVLT

J: TRBJ1-6
V: TRBV7-8
size: -
CDR3: ASSLRQARNSPLH

J: TRBJ2-4
V: TRBV28
size: once
CDR3: ATNPGGRGKNIQY

J: TRBJ2-1
V: TRBV6-4
size: -
CDR3: ASSDSGSGSSYNEQF

J: TRBJ1-2
V: TRBV7-6
size: -
CDR3: ASSHTTRPYGYT

J: TRBJ2-7
V: TRBV28
size: once
CDR3: ASSPNREQY

J: TRBJ1-2
V: TRBV4-2
size: -
CDR3: ASSQEGTTNGYGYT

J: TRBJ2-4
V: TRBV24-1
size: once
CDR3: ATSDFGQGRAKNIQY

J: TRBJ2-7
V: TRBV7-9
size: -
CDR3: ASSPRGSGGQSSYEQY

J: TRBJ2-7
V: TRBV18
size: -
CDR3: ASSPPGTSGRAYEQY

J: TRBJ2-2
V: TRBV6-5
size: -
CDR3: ASSYRRPENTGELF

J: TRBJ1-1
V: TRBV4-3
size: -
CDR3: ASSQVVGREAF

J: TRBJ2-1
V: TRBV5-1
size: -
CDR3: ASSLTDRDLNEQF

J: TRBJ2-3
V: TRBV5-4
size: -
CDR3: ASSPGLAGGYADTQY

J: TRBJ2-5
V: TRBV29-1
size: -
CDR3: SVEAAGTAQETQY

J: TRBJ2-1
V: TRBV6-5
size: -
CDR3: ASTLSLDNEQF

J: TRBJ2-7
V: TRBV28
size: -
CDR3: ASNSGQGLYEQY

J: TRBJ2-1
V: TRBV6-6
size: -
CDR3: ASSYTGTANNEQF

J: TRBJ2-1
V: TRBV12-2
size: -
CDR3: ASRLVPQPQGTYNEQF

J: TRBJ2-3
V: TRBV7-9
size: -
CDR3: ASSFQSTDTQY

J: TRBJ2-1
V: TRBV15
size: -
CDR3: ATRNGLAGSNEQF

J: TRBJ2-7
V: TRBV7-6
size: few
CDR3: ASSLAGQKQY

J: TRBJ2-3
V: TRBV7-3
size: once
CDR3: ASSLGLAGTDTQY

J: TRBJ2-7
V: TRBV11-2
size: -
CDR3: ASSTGSYEQY

J: TRBJ2-7
V: TRBV5-1
size: few
CDR3: ASSLRGRGANEQY

J: TRBJ2-2
V: TRBV6-5
size: -
CDR3: ASSHNGLRTGELF

J: TRBJ1-1
V: TRBV28
size: -
CDR3: ASSQPGVLLNTEAF

J: TRBJ2-5
V: TRBV5-1
size: once
CDR3: ASSQQAGVPETQY

J: TRBJ1-1
V: TRBV11-1
size: -
CDR3: ASSLTGPSTEAF

J: TRBJ2-3
V: TRBV5-4
size: -
CDR3: ASSSPVSGRATDTQY

J: TRBJ2-1
V: TRBV7-3
size: -
CDR3: ASSLGLAGRNEQF

J: TRBJ2-1
V: TRBV6-1
size: -
CDR3: ASSGQQGNLYNDEQF

J: TRBJ2-1
V: TRBV7-6
size: medium-sized
CDR3: ASSLETGSYNEQF

J: TRBJ2-7
V: TRBV19
size: -
CDR3: ASSITGTGMYEQY

J: TRBJ2-7
V: TRBV29-1
size: -
CDR3: SVEESPGERQY

J: TRBJ1-5
V: TRBV7-3
size: -
CDR3: ASSVTGLSNQPQH

J: TRBJ2-7
V: TRBV6-2/TRBV6-3
size: -
CDR3: ASSHSGNGHEQY

J: TRBJ2-1
V: TRBV4-3
size: -
CDR3: ASSQGTGNEQF